One sample yielded the 22 T cell receptor beta chains listed below, sequenced in a study of blood T cells in healthy people across ages. Using a J-beta primer mix together with a sample-barcoded 5' primer, a second PCR was run for roughly 7 to 11 cycles. TCRdb reanalysed the 5' RACE reads using MiXCR and keeps one entry per CDR3 protein. This sample has about 1.8 million distinct CDR3 sequences, with around half found just once. Sequencing input: blood. These receptors were obtained from a woman between 40 and 50 years old in good health.

The gene calls are TRBV5-1 and TRBJ1-6; D gene unclear. V was trimmed by 3 bases and J by 0 bases, leaving 7 bases between them. The CDR3 is 15 residues long. Per the germline V gene, CDR1 is SGHRS and CDR2 is YFSETQ. The CDR3 DNA reads TGCGCCAGCAGCTCGCTAAGCTCCTATAATTCACCCCTCCACTTT. Translated, it gives CASSSLSSYNSPLHF.

The CDR3 loop reads CASSSAVRQETQYF. Here the CDR3 DNA reads TGTGCCAGCTCATCCGCGGTTAGGCAAGAGACCCAGTACTTC. J is TRBJ2-4 and V is TRBV18, with D uncertain. The J call could be wrong; TRBJ2-5 is a better fit for the DNA end. The CDR3 has 14 residues. Germline lookup yields CDR1 KGHSH and CDR2 LQKENI.

V is TRBV11-2 and J is TRBJ2-5, with TRBD2 identical over 10 bases. The germline CDR1 and CDR2 sequences are SGHAT and FQNNGV. Trimming took 3 bases from V and 4 from J; bases not matched to a gene: 8. This CDR3 has 16 amino acids. CDR3 loop: CASSFPASGGPETQYF. CDR3 DNA: TGTGCCAGCAGCTTTCCCGCTAGCGGGGGTCCAGAGACCCAGTACTTC.

This clonotype was seen more than once but under ten times. The rearrangement uses TRBV24-1 and TRBJ2-1; 7 bases agree with TRBD1. The CDR3 totals 12 residues. Per the germline V gene, CDR1 is KGHDR and CDR2 is SFDVKD. V was clipped by 7 bases and J by 8 bases; unmatched bases: 4. Written as DNA, the CDR3 is TGTGCCACCAGGGACAGGCGCGATGAGCAGTTCTTC. Translating it yields CATRDRRDEQFF.

The CDR3, as DNA: TGTGCCAGCAGCTTAACACCGCAGAACACTGAAGCTTTCTTT. It is translated as CASSLTPQNTEAFF. The chain combines TRBV7-3 with TRBJ1-1; D unresolved. The CDR3 is made up of 14 amino acids. Germline V gene sequence: CDR1 SGHTA, CDR2 FQGTGA. Trimming removed 0 bases from V and 1 base from J, with 6 bases in between.

The DNA of the CDR3 is TGTGCCAGCAGTTTTGGCAGGGGTCATGGCTACACCTTC. Its protein product is CASSFGRGHGYTF. The chain employs TRBV28 and TRBJ1-2, with D perhaps TRBD1 (6 bases). Germline lookup yields CDR1 MDHEN and CDR2 SYDVKM. CDR3 length equals 13 residues. The V end was cut by 3 bases, the J end by 6 bases, with 11 bases between.

The chain joins TRBV10-3 to TRBJ2-4; 10 bases match TRBD2. Germline V gives CDR1 ENHRY, CDR2 SYGVKD. With V trimmed by 0 bases and J by 8 bases, 1 base remained unmatched. The CDR3 covers 14 residues. CDR3 residues: CAISESGTSDIQYF. The CDR3, as DNA: TGTGCCATCAGTGAGTCTGGGACTAGCGACATTCAGTACTTC.

This chain connects TRBV7-2 to TRBJ2-2; 9 bases map to TRBD1. The V gene's germline CDR1 is SGHTA and CDR2 FQGNSA. The junction had 6 bases not matched to a gene; V was cut back by 5 bases and J by 5 bases. The CDR3 spans 15 residues. CDR3 loop: CASSNRDRVTGELFF. CDR3 nucleotide sequence: TGTGCCAGCAGCAACCGGGACAGGGTAACCGGGGAGCTGTTTTTT.

The CDR3 sequence: CASRTPNQPQHF. The CDR3 nucleotides read TGTGCCAGCAGGACTCCCAATCAGCCCCAGCATTTT. This rearrangement joins TRBV28 to TRBJ1-5; D gene ambiguous. V lost 6 bases, J lost 3 bases, and 6 bases lay in between. The CDR3 runs 12 residues. Germline V gene data show CDR1 as MDHEN and CDR2 as SYDVKM.

This rearrangement joins TRBV20-1 to TRBJ2-7; 12 nucleotides match TRBD2. The CDR3 spans 15 residues. After removal of 4 bases from V and 7 bases from J, the junction contained 11 bases not matched to a gene. Germline assignment: CDR1 DFQATT and CDR2 SNEGSKA (reference sequence). The CDR3 region is CSAILAGGQQDEQYF. CDR3 nucleotide sequence: TGCAGTGCTATACTAGCGGGGGGACAGCAGGATGAGCAGTACTTC.

There are a few counts of this clonotype. J is TRBJ2-7 and V is TRBV28; the match to TRBD2 covers 7 bases. Germline assignment: CDR1 MDHEN and CDR2 SYDVKM. Germline trimming cut 2 bases from V and 2 bases from J; bases unmatched to any gene: 9. The CDR3 extends over 16 amino acids. Here the CDR3 DNA reads TGTGCCAGCAGTTTAAGCCCCAGCGGGGCTCCCTACGAGCAGTACTTC. As protein: CASSLSPSGAPYEQYF.

This chain uses TRBV4-3 with TRBJ2-5; D might be TRBD2 (6 bases). V lost 0 bases to trimming and J lost 5 bases, with 16 bases between them. CDR1 is LGHNA and CDR2 is YSLEER in the germline V gene. The CDR3 loop spans 16 amino acids. CDR3 sequence: CASSQDWPGGEETQYF. The CDR3, as DNA: TGCGCCAGCAGCCAAGATTGGCCCGGCGGGGAGGAGACCCAGTACTTC.

This sequence joins TRBV29-1 and TRBJ1-4, with D tentatively TRBD1 (5 bases). CDR3 length: 14 residues. Germline V CDR1 and CDR2: SQVTM, ANQGSEA. V lost 7 bases and J lost 6, with 18 bases in between. CDR3 loop: CSALPGILDEKLFF. The CDR3 DNA follows: TGCAGCGCTTTACCAGGGATTTTAGATGAAAAACTGTTTTTT.

This chain connects TRBV7-6 to TRBJ2-3; 7 bases fit TRBD1. The germline CDR1 and CDR2 sequences are SGHVS and FNYEAQ. The CDR3 sequence is 17 residues long. The V and J ends lost 1 base and 2 bases, in that order; junction bases with no gene match: 9. This CDR3 is CASSLVYPGQYTDTQYF. The CDR3 nucleotides read TGTGCCAGCAGCTTAGTTTACCCGGGACAGTACACAGATACGCAGTATTTT.

The rearrangement joins TRBV6-1 to TRBJ1-2; TRBD1 is a possible D gene (5 bases). This CDR3 contains 14 residues. CDR1 is MNHNS and CDR2 is SASEGT in the germline V gene. V shed 10 bases and J shed 3 bases, with 18 bases lying between them. As DNA, the CDR3 is TGTGCCACCTCATCAGGTTGGGGGGACTATGGCTACACCTTC. It is translated as CATSSGWGDYGYTF.

The rearrangement links TRBV6-6 to TRBJ1-1; 7 nucleotides agree with TRBD1. This CDR3 has 16 amino acids. V was pared by 5 bases and J by 4 bases, with 13 bases of the junction left unmatched. From germline, CDR1 is MNHNY and CDR2 SVGAGI (reference sequence). CDR3 region: CASSDTLRGQGTEAFF. The CDR3 nucleotides are TGTGCCAGCAGTGACACTCTTAGGGGGCAGGGCACTGAAGCTTTCTTT.

V gene TRBV6-5 combines with J gene TRBJ1-5; D unclear. The germline V gene encodes CDR1 MNHEY and CDR2 SVGAGI. Between the trimmed V and J ends, which lost 0 bases and 4 bases, there was a span of 10 bases. This CDR3 contains 15 residues. CDR3 sequence (DNA): TGTGCCAGCAGTTACTCTTTATCACTGAATCAGCCCCAGCATTTT. Its translation: CASSYSLSLNQPQHF.

V is TRBV28 and J is TRBJ2-7, with 11 bases identical to TRBD1. The length of the CDR3 is 19 residues. V shed 5 bases, J shed 4 bases, and the junction held 19 bases outside the gene matches. Germline CDR1 and CDR2: MDHEN and SYDVKM. The CDR3 nucleotides read TGTGCCAGCAGTCCTCGGGACAGGGGGAATGGGCTGAAATTTTACGAGCAGTACTTC. Translation: CASSPRDRGNGLKFYEQYF.

The rearrangement uses TRBV4-2 and TRBJ2-7; 7 nucleotides line up with TRBD1. This CDR3 region has 14 residues. The V gene end was trimmed by 0 bases and the J gene end by 8 bases; junction bases not matched to a gene: 7. The germline V gene encodes CDR1 LGHNA and CDR2 YNFKEQ. This CDR3 is CASSQERGRIQQYF. The CDR3, as DNA: TGTGCCAGCAGCCAAGAGAGGGGGCGCATACAGCAGTACTTC.

V gene TRBV5-8 combines with J gene TRBJ2-7, with D unresolved. The CDR3 is 15 residues long. Germline V gene data show CDR1 as SGHTS and CDR2 as YDEGEE. The ends were cut back, 0 bases at V and 2 bases at J, with 12 bases in the middle. The CDR3, as DNA: TGTGCCAGCAGCTTGGCCAGGACCTTAACCTACGAGCAGTACTTC. It is translated as CASSLARTLTYEQYF.

The V call is TRBV3-1, the J call TRBJ2-1, with 8 bases aligning to TRBD2. Germline V CDR1 and CDR2: LGHDT, YNNKEL (reference sequence). CDR3 size: 16 residues. Trimming removed 6 bases from V and 7 bases from J; junction bases left unmatched: 14. The CDR3 DNA reads TGTGCCAGCAGACACCTCGGAGGGACTAGTTGGAATGAGCAGTTCTTC. The encoded protein is CASRHLGGTSWNEQFF.

This chain uses TRBV29-1 with TRBJ1-1; D is perhaps TRBD1 (5 bases). CDR1 is SQVTM and CDR2 is ANQGSEA in the germline V gene. V lost 7 bases, J lost 3 bases, and 15 bases lay in between. This CDR3 is built from 13 residues. The CDR3 region is CSGGLSGYTEAFF. CDR3 bases: TGCAGCGGTGGACTGTCAGGGTACACTGAAGCTTTCTTT.